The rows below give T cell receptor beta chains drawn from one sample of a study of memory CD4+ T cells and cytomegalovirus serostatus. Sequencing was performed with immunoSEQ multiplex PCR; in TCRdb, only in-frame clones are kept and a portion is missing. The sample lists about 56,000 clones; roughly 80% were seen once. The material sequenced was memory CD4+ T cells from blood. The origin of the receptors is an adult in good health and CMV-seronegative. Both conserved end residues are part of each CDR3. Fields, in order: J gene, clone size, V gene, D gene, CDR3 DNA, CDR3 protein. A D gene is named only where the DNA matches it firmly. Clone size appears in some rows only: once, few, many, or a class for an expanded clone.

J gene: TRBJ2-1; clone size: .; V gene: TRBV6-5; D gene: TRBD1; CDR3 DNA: TGTGCCAGCAGTCCCCGGGACAGGCCTCACAATGAGCAGTTCTTC; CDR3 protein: CASSPRDRPHNEQFF
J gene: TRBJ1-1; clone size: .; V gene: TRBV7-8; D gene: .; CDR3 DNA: TGTGCCAGCAGCTTAGGAGCTAACACTGAAGCTTTCTTT; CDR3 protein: CASSLGANTEAFF
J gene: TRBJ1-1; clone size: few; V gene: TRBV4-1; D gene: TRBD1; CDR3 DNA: TGCGCCAGCAGCTCCCCGGACAGGGGGACTGAAGCTTTCTTT; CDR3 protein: CASSSPDRGTEAFF
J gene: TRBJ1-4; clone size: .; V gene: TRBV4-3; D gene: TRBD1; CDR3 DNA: TGCGCCAGCAGCCGACAGGGAAGAGAAAAACTGTTTTTT; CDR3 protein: CASSRQGREKLFF
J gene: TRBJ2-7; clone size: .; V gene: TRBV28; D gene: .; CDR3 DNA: TGTGCCAGCAGTTCGGGGGACCCGACTCTTGTGGGCTACGAGCAGTACTTC; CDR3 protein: CASSSGDPTLVGYEQYF
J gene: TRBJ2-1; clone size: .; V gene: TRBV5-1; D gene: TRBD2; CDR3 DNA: TGCGCCAGCAGCCTAGCGGGGAGCTCCTACAATGAGCAGTTCTTC; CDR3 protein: CASSLAGSSYNEQFF
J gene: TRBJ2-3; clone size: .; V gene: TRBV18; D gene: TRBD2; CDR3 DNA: TGTGCCAGCTCACCAGGCGGGGGGGCCGCAGATACGCAGTATTTT; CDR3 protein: CASSPGGGAADTQYF
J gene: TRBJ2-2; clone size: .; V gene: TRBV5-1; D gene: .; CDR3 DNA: TGCGCCAGCAGCTTGGGCAACGCGAACACCGGGGAGCTGTTTTTT; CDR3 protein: CASSLGNANTGELFF
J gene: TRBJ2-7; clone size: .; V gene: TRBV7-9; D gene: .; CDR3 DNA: TGTGCCAGCAGCTTAAGCAGGTCGGACGAGCAGTACTTC; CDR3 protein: CASSLSRSDEQYF
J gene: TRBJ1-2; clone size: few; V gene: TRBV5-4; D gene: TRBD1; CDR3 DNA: TGTGCCAGCACCCCGACAGGGGAAGGGGGCTACACCTTC; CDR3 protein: CASTPTGEGGYTF
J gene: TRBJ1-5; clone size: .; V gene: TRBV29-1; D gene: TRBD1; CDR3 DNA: TGCAGCGTTTCCTCAGGACAGGGAGGAAATCAGCCCCAGCATTTT; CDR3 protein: CSVSSGQGGNQPQHF
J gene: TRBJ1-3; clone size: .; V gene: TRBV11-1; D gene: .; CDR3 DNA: TGTGCCAGCAGCCCACTGACCACAAGACCGGTATATTTT; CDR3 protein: CASSPLTTRPVYF
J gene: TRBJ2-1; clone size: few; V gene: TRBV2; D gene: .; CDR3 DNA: TGTGCCAGCACCCTAGGTGCGATTGAGCAGTTCTTC; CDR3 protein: CASTLGAIEQFF
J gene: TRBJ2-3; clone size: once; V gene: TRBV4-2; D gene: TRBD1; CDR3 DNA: TGTGCCAGCAGTCCTACGGGACAGGGGGCAAGGACGCAGTATTTT; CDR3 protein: CASSPTGQGARTQYF
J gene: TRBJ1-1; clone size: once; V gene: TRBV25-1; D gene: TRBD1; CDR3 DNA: TGTGCCAGCAGTCAATCCGGGACAGGGAACACTGAAGCTTTCTTT; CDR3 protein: CASSQSGTGNTEAFF
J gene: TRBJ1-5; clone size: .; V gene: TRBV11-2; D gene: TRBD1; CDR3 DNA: TGTGCCAGCAGCCCTGGGACAGGGGAAAATCAGCCCCAGCATTTT; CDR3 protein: CASSPGTGENQPQHF
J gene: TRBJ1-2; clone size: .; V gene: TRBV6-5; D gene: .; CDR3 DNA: TGTGCCAGCAGTTACTCGATGGAGAACTATGGCTACACCTTC; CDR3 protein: CASSYSMENYGYTF
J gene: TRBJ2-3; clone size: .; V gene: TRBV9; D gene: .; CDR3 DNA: TGTGCCAGCAGCGTAGGGCCAGCAGCAAGCACAGATACGCAGTATTTT; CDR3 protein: CASSVGPAASTDTQYF
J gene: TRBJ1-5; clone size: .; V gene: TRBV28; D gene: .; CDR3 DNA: TGTGCCAGCAGGGGTGGGCTCCATCAGCCCCAGCATTTT; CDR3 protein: CASRGGLHQPQHF
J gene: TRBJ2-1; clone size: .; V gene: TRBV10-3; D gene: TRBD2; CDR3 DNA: TGTGCCATCCGGGAGCGGGGGGATCTCGGTGAGCAGTTCTTC; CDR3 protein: CAIRERGDLGEQFF
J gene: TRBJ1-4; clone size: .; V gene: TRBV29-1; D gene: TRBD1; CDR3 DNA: TGCAGCGGGGGGACAGGGTTTGAAAAACTGTTTTTT; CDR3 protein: CSGGTGFEKLFF
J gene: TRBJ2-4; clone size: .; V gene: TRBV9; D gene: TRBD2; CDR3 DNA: TGTGCCAGCAGCCCCCTGGGACTAGGCGGAAACATTCAGTACTTC; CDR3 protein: CASSPLGLGGNIQYF
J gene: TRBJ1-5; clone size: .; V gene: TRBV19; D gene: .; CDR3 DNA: TGTGCCAGTAGCGAAATCTACGTGGCTAGCAATCAGCCCCAGCATTTT; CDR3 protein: CASSEIYVASNQPQHF
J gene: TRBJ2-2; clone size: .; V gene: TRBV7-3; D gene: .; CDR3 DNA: TGTGCCAGCAGCTTAACTGGTCCCGGCACCGGGGAGCTGTTTTTT; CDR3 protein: CASSLTGPGTGELFF
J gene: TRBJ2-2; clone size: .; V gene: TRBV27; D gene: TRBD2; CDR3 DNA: TGTGCCAGCAGTTTTGCCCGTAGCGGGGGGGCCATCGGGGAGCTGTTTTTT; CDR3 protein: CASSFARSGGAIGELFF
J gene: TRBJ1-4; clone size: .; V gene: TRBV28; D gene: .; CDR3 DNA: TGTGCCAGCAGTTTAGGAGTGAGTAATGAAAAACTGTTTTTT; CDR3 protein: CASSLGVSNEKLFF
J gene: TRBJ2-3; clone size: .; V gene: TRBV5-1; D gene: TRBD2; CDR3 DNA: TGCGCCAGCAGCGCCCCCGGGTTGACTAGCGGGGGGGACAGCACAGATACGCAGTATTTT; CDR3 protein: CASSAPGLTSGGDSTDTQYF